This TCR beta chain was identified during a study of blood T cell repertoires in COVID-19. Per the germline V gene, CDR1 is SEHNR and CDR2 is FQNEAQ (reference sequence). V was trimmed by 5 bases and J by 3 bases, leaving 12 bases between them. This CDR3 has 14 residues. TCRdb's copy holds only in-frame clones and misses some; the assay was immunoSEQ multiplex PCR. Of about 120,000 clones in the sample, approximately 86% were seen once. The sequencing input was peripheral blood. This receptor was identified in a man between 40 and 49 years old with acute or convalescent COVID-19. The V gene is TRBV7-9, the J gene TRBJ2-3, with D maybe TRBD2 (6 bases). CDR3 sequence: CASSPRRDTDTQYF. The CDR3 region has the DNA TGTGCCAGCAGCCCGCGGAGGGATACAGATACGCAGTATTTT.